The 9 T cell receptor beta chains presented below share a single source sample, sequenced in a study of blood T cell repertoires in COVID-19. Produced via immunoSEQ multiplex PCR; TCRdb's table is partial and in-frame only. The sample consists of approximately 80,000 clones, around 78% of them appearing once. The sequencing input was peripheral blood. The source is a human donor in a cohort sampled during active COVID-19.

The rearrangement uses TRBV5-8 and TRBJ1-3, with a possible D match to TRBD1 (5 bases). V was shortened by 2 bases and J by 8 bases, with 17 bases between the two germline ends. The germline V gene encodes CDR1 SGHTS and CDR2 YDEGEE. The CDR3 has 15 amino acids. CDR3 in DNA: TGTGCCAGCAGCTTCGGGAGGGGCTATGCGGACACCATATATTTT. Translation: CASSFGRGYADTIYF.

A few counts support this clone. The chain couples TRBV7-8 to TRBJ2-7, with 7 bases that match TRBD1. Trimming cost V 3 bases and J 4 bases; bases outside gene matches: 6. The germline CDR1 and CDR2 sequences are SGHVS and FQNEAQ. The length of the CDR3 is 14 residues. The CDR3: CASSFTGTEYEQYF. CDR3 DNA: TGTGCCAGCAGCTTTACCGGGACAGAATACGAGCAGTACTTC.

The chain joins TRBV7-9 to TRBJ1-1, with D hard to call. V lost 5 bases and J lost 10, with 17 bases in between. Germline values: CDR1 SEHNR, CDR2 FQNEAQ (reference sequence). This CDR3 contains 13 residues. CDR3 loop: CASSPNTFRGAFF. The CDR3 DNA reads TGTGCCAGCAGCCCTAATACATTCCGGGGAGCTTTCTTT.

CDR3 sequence (DNA): TGTGCCAGCAGCCCGGGGGATACGCAGTATTTT. Protein sequence: CASSPGDTQYF. The V and J genes are TRBV3-1 (or the pseudogene TRBV3-2) and TRBJ2-3, with a possible D match to TRBD2 (5 bases). Trimming removed 4 bases at V and 6 bases at J, with 5 bases between. Looked up from germline, CDR1 is LGHDT and CDR2 is YNNKEL (reference sequence). This CDR3 has 11 residues.

V gene TRBV7-6 combines with J gene TRBJ1-1; 7 nucleotides align to TRBD1. V trimming: 7 bases; J trimming: 6 bases; junction bases outside the gene matches: 8. The CDR3 extends over 13 amino acids. CDR1 SGHVS and CDR2 FNYEAQ come from the germline V gene. CDR3 coding DNA: TGTGCCAGCACCCTCGTCACAGGGGCTGAAGCTTTCTTT. Its translation is CASTLVTGAEAFF.

The chain carries TRBV11-3 and TRBJ2-3; 9 bases match TRBD2. V lost 1 base and J lost 3; bases outside the gene matches: 2. Per the germline V gene, CDR1 is SGHNT and CDR2 is YENEEA. The CDR3 covers 15 residues. The CDR3, as DNA: TGTGCCAGCAGCTTAGCGGGACTAGCTACAGATACGCAGTATTTT. Translating it yields CASSLAGLATDTQYF. Complete variable domain (other parts from reference TRBV11-3 and TRBJ2-3): EAGVVQSPRYKIIEKKQPVAFWCNPISGHNTLYWYLQNLGQGPELLIRYENEEAVDDSQLPKDRFSAERLKGVDSTLKIQPAELGDSAVYLCASSLAGLATDTQYFGPGTRLTVL.

This chain links TRBV28 with TRBJ1-6, with D unclear. The CDR3 extends over 16 amino acids. In germline, CDR1 is MDHEN, CDR2 SYDVKM. With 1 base removed from V and 0 bases from J, the gap between germline ends came to 7 bases. CDR3 amino acids: CASSLYEGSYNSPLHF. The CDR3 bases are TGTGCCAGCAGTTTATATGAGGGCTCCTATAATTCACCCCTCCACTTT. Full variable domain (remainder filled in from reference TRBV28 and TRBJ1-6): DVKVTQSSRYLVKRTGEKVFLECVQDMDHENMFWYRQDPGLGLRLIYFSYDVKMKEKGDIPEGYSVSREKKERFSLILESASTNQTSMYLCASSLYEGSYNSPLHFGNGTRLTVT.

V gene TRBV28 combines with J gene TRBJ1-6, with D possibly TRBD1 on 5 matching bases. There are 12 residues in the CDR3. The germline CDR1 and CDR2 sequences are MDHEN and SYDVKM. Trimming took 4 bases from V and 17 from J, leaving 15 bases between them. Here the CDR3 reads CASSSPQGAVHF. The CDR3 DNA is TGTGCCAGCAGTTCCCCCCAGGGTGCGGTCCACTTT.

This clone was picked up one time. The V call is TRBV19, the J call TRBJ1-1; possibly TRBD1 for D (5 bases). In germline, CDR1 is LNHDA, CDR2 SQIVND (reference sequence). Between the trimmed V and J ends, which lost 1 base and 0 bases, there was a span of 9 bases. The CDR3 has 15 residues. The CDR3 reads CASSIGDSLNTEAFF. The CDR3 DNA reads TGTGCCAGTAGTATAGGTGACAGCTTGAACACTGAAGCTTTCTTT.